The 26 T cell receptor beta chains below all came from one sample that was sequenced in a study of blood T cell repertoires in COVID-19. This table comes from immunoSEQ multiplex PCR, and its TCRdb copy is limited to in-frame clones, with some not included. The sample comprises about 58,000 clones, 60% to 85% of which are singletons, and 4% to 6% rests with the top ten. Sequencing used peripheral blood. The source of these receptors is a human donor in a cohort sampled during active COVID-19.

The V call is TRBV7-9, the J call TRBJ2-7, with D possibly matching TRBD1 (6 bases). The CDR3 consists of 16 residues. Trimming stripped 2 bases from V and 2 bases from J, with 16 bases between. The germline V gene encodes CDR1 SEHNR and CDR2 FQNEAQ (reference sequence). Here the CDR3 DNA reads TGTGCCAGCAGCTTAAATCTGGGGACACCAGCCTACGAGCAGTACTTC. It codes for CASSLNLGTPAYEQYF.

V and J are TRBV12-3 or TRBV12-4 and TRBJ2-7; 9 nucleotides match TRBD2. J gave up 2 bases and V 8 bases, and 4 bases lay outside the gene matches. This CDR3 spans 13 amino acids. CDR3 sequence (DNA): TGTGCCAGCCGTAGCGGGAGCACCTACGAGCAGTACTTC. Protein product: CASRSGSTYEQYF.

The gene calls are TRBV5-1 and TRBJ1-1, with 11 bases identical to TRBD1. This CDR3 is built from 16 residues. Germline CDR1 reads SGHRS; CDR2 reads YFSETQ. Unmatched junction bases numbered 5, after V lost 4 bases and J lost 0 bases. The CDR3 reads CASSERDRGMNTEAFF. For the CDR3, the DNA is TGCGCCAGCAGCGAACGGGACAGGGGGATGAACACTGAAGCTTTCTTT. Combining the CDR3 with reference TRBV5-1 and TRBJ1-1 gives the whole variable domain KAGVTQTPRYLIKTRGQQVTLSCSPISGHRSVSWYQQTPGQGLQFLFEYFSETQRNKGNFPGRFSGRQFSNSRSEMNVSTLELGDSALYLCASSERDRGMNTEAFFGQGTRLTVV.

This chain uses TRBV27 with TRBJ1-2, with TRBD1 identical over 9 bases. From germline, CDR1 is MNHEY and CDR2 SMNVEV (reference sequence). The V gene end was trimmed by 5 bases and the J gene end by 5 bases; junction bases not matched to a gene: 9. The CDR3 is 15 amino acids. Here the CDR3 DNA reads TGTGCCAGCAGTCCTCGACAGGGGGTTCGTTATGGCTACACCTTC. Amino acids: CASSPRQGVRYGYTF.

Comment on this clone: The germline gene is not matched at one end of the junction; a read error may be the cause. The rearrangement uses TRBV13 and TRBJ2-7; a possible D gene is TRBD1 (6 bases). Germline CDR1 and CDR2: PRHDT and FYEKMQ (reference sequence). This CDR3 region has 13 residues. In DNA, the CDR3 is TGTGCCAGCAGCTTTTGGGACGGGACACCCCCGCACTTC. Protein product: CASSFWDGTPPHF.

This clone has just a few counts. The CDR3 coding sequence is TGTGCCACCAGTGACGCCGTAGGAGGGATAGCGGGAGCTGACGAGCAGTACTTC. Translated: CATSDAVGGIAGADEQYF. V is TRBV24-1 and J is TRBJ2-7; 9 nucleotides match TRBD2. Germline assignment: CDR1 KGHDR and CDR2 SFDVKD. The ends lost 4 bases at V and 5 bases at J; junction bases unmatched: 17. The CDR3 consists of 18 residues.

The chain's CDR3 is CASRGGAGEQYF. DNA for the CDR3: TGTGCCAGCAGAGGGGGGGCCGGGGAGCAGTACTTC. J is TRBJ2-7 and V is TRBV2; perhaps TRBD2 as D (7 bases). V was shortened by 6 bases and J by 7 bases, with 13 bases between the two germline ends. This CDR3 has 12 amino acids. Per germline, CDR1 SNHLY and CDR2 FYNNEI. The variable domain in full, completed from reference TRBV2 and TRBJ2-7, reads EPEVTQTPSHQVTQMGQEVILRCVPISNHLYFYWYRQILGQKVEFLVSFYNNEISEKSEIFDDQFSVERPDGSNFTLKIRSTKLEDSAMYFCASRGGAGEQYFGPGTRLTVT.

This rearrangement joins TRBV25-1 to TRBJ2-7, with D perhaps matching TRBD1 (5 bases). Germline V gene lookup returns CDR1 MGHDK and CDR2 SYGVNS. There are 12 residues in the CDR3. The V and J ends lost 2 bases and 3 bases respectively, with 5 bases between them. This CDR3 is CASSEQGYEQYF. The CDR3 DNA follows: TGTGCCAGCAGTGAACAGGGCTACGAGCAGTACTTC.

V gene TRBV18 combines with J gene TRBJ2-1, with D tentatively TRBD2 (6 bases). This CDR3 region has 15 residues. V was clipped by 2 bases and J by 0 bases, with 8 bases between them. CDR1 KGHSH and CDR2 LQKENI come from the germline V gene. In DNA, the CDR3 is TGTGCCAGCTCACCAGGGAGGAGCTCCTACAATGAGCAGTTCTTC. As protein: CASSPGRSSYNEQFF.

The genes are TRBV19 and TRBJ2-5, with 8 bases fitting TRBD2. Germline V gives CDR1 LNHDA, CDR2 SQIVND (reference sequence). J was trimmed by 5 bases and V by 5 bases; bases with no gene match: 10. The CDR3 sequence is 15 residues long. The CDR3 DNA is TGTGCCAGTAGTGCCGGACTAGCCCACGGGGAGACCCAGTACTTC. Translated, it gives CASSAGLAHGETQYF. Together with reference TRBV19 and TRBJ2-5, the CDR3 gives the full variable domain: DGGITQSPKYLFRKEGQNVTLSCEQNLNHDAMYWYRQDPGQGLRLIYYSQIVNDFQKGDIAEGYSVSREKKESFPLTVTSAQKNPTAFYLCASSAGLAHGETQYFGPGTRLLVL.

This clone was seen a single time. This rearrangement joins TRBV30 to TRBJ1-2; D not certain. The CDR3 totals 15 residues. Germline V gene lookup returns CDR1 GTSNPN and CDR2 SVGIG (reference sequence). Trimming pared 2 bases from V and 0 bases from J, leaving 13 bases between. CDR3 coding DNA: TGTGCCTGGAGTATCGAGGCAGAAGCTAACTATGGCTACACCTTC. This encodes CAWSIEAEANYGYTF.

The rearrangement uses TRBV19 and TRBJ2-7; D is undetermined. This CDR3 has 14 amino acids. V dropped 3 bases and J dropped 0 bases, with 9 bases sitting between them. Germline CDR1 reads LNHDA; CDR2 reads SQIVND (reference sequence). CDR3 DNA: TGTGCCAGTAGTATCCAGGCGACCTCCTACGAGCAGTACTTC. It codes for CASSIQATSYEQYF. The entire variable domain, with the rest obtained from reference TRBV19 and TRBJ2-7, is as follows: DGGITQSPKYLFRKEGQNVTLSCEQNLNHDAMYWYRQDPGQGLRLIYYSQIVNDFQKGDIAEGYSVSREKKESFPLTVTSAQKNPTAFYLCASSIQATSYEQYFGPGTRLTVT.

V gene TRBV19 combines with J gene TRBJ1-2, with TRBD1 matching over 7 bases. Germline loops: CDR1 LNHDA, CDR2 SQIVND (reference sequence). This CDR3 is built from 15 residues. With 3 bases clipped from V and 3 bases from J, the junction kept 7 bases outside the gene matches. The chain's CDR3 is CASSILAGGDYGYTF. CDR3 in DNA: TGTGCCAGTAGTATTTTGGCAGGGGGTGACTATGGCTACACCTTC.

The chain couples TRBV5-6 to TRBJ2-5; 11 nucleotides align to TRBD1. Per the germline V gene, CDR1 is SGHDT and CDR2 is YYEEEE. The CDR3 is 14 residues long. J lost 4 bases, V lost 4 bases, and 3 bases had no gene match. The DNA for the CDR3 is TGTGCCAGCAGCGGGGGACAGGGGGGAGAGACCCAGTACTTC. Translating gives CASSGGQGGETQYF.

This clone has just one count. For the CDR3, the DNA is TGTGCCAGCTCACCAAGGACAACCTACTCCTACGAGCAGTACTTC. This sequence encodes CASSPRTTYSYEQYF. This chain joins TRBV18 and TRBJ2-7; weak D call: TRBD1 (5 bases). The CDR3 consists of 15 residues. Germline CDR1 KGHSH, CDR2 LQKENI. V lost 2 bases to trimming and J lost 0 bases, with 11 bases between them.

The V call is TRBV7-2, the J call TRBJ2-7; TRBD2 aligns across 12 bases. In germline, CDR1 is SGHTA, CDR2 FQGNSA. The CDR3 is made up of 16 amino acids. V lost 7 bases and J lost 2; bases outside the gene matches: 9. The CDR3 here is CASTFTASGGAYEQYF. CDR3 sequence (DNA): TGTGCCAGCACCTTTACCGCTAGCGGGGGGGCCTACGAGCAGTACTTC.

The V call is TRBV7-9, the J call TRBJ1-2, with D perhaps matching TRBD1 (6 bases). CDR1 SEHNR and CDR2 FQNEAQ come from the germline V gene (reference sequence). Trimming removed 5 bases at V and 1 base at J, with 17 bases between. The CDR3 extends over 16 amino acids. CDR3 residues: CASSINRDTHNYGYTF. The CDR3 DNA reads TGTGCCAGCAGCATTAACCGGGACACTCATAACTATGGCTACACCTTC.

The CDR3 sequence: CASSIGQGWRIGEAFF. The CDR3, as DNA: TGTGCCAGTAGTATCGGACAGGGGTGGAGGATTGGTGAAGCTTTCTTT. The V call is TRBV19, the J call TRBJ1-1; 9 nucleotides line up with TRBD1. CDR1 is LNHDA and CDR2 is SQIVND in the germline V gene (reference sequence). The J segment lost 7 bases and the V segment lost 3 bases, leaving 12 bases of the junction unmatched. The CDR3 runs 16 residues.

The chain has TRBV7-2 and TRBJ2-7, with 9 bases lining up with TRBD1. This CDR3 has 15 residues. V lost 5 bases, J lost 5 bases, and 10 bases stayed unmatched. In germline, CDR1 is SGHTA, CDR2 FQGNSA. CDR3 DNA sequence: TGTGCCAGCAGCCTACAAAGTGGGACAGGGCACGAGCAGTACTTC. Translation gives CASSLQSGTGHEQYF.

The J gene is TRBJ1-6, the V gene TRBV30; TRBD1 matches at 7 bases. CDR3 length equals 16 residues. CDR1 and CDR2 (germline): GTSNPN, SVGIG (reference sequence). Germline trimming cut 3 bases from V and 5 bases from J; bases unmatched to any gene: 10. CDR3 sequence: CAWRGTGTAHNSPLHF. As DNA, the CDR3 is TGTGCCTGGAGGGGGACCGGGACAGCGCATAATTCACCCCTCCACTTT.

This clone was counted only a few times. The chain is built from TRBV6-5 and TRBJ2-7; weak D call: TRBD1 (5 bases). The V end was cut by 2 bases, the J end by 5 bases, with 13 bases between. From germline, CDR1 is MNHEY and CDR2 SVGAGI. The length of the CDR3 is 14 residues. CDR3 amino acids: CASSYGVGDDEQYF. The CDR3 nucleotides read TGTGCCAGCAGTTACGGCGTAGGGGATGACGAGCAGTACTTC.

The chain links TRBV9 to TRBJ2-5, with a tentative D call TRBD1 (5 bases). V was trimmed by 4 bases and J by 4 bases, leaving 17 bases between them. Germline CDR1 reads SGDLS; CDR2 reads YYNGEE. The CDR3 is 15 amino acids. This CDR3 is CASSPSGRGPETQYF. DNA for the CDR3: TGTGCCAGCAGCCCCAGTGGTAGGGGTCCAGAGACCCAGTACTTC.

The V gene is TRBV7-9, the J gene TRBJ1-6, with 9 bases aligning to TRBD1. The V and J ends lost 6 bases and 10 bases, in that order; junction bases with no gene match: 13. This CDR3 is built from 16 residues. Germline V CDR1 and CDR2: SEHNR, FQNEAQ (reference sequence). CDR3 nucleotides: TGTGCCAGCAGTACCGGACAGGGGTTAGTAGGATCACCCCTCCACTTT. Encoded protein: CASSTGQGLVGSPLHF.

This chain uses TRBV5-4 with TRBJ1-1; D is perhaps TRBD1 (6 bases). The CDR3 loop spans 15 amino acids. The V end lost 4 bases, the J end lost 5 bases, and 18 bases lay between the germline ends. The germline V gene encodes CDR1 SGHNT and CDR2 YYREEE (reference sequence). CDR3 in DNA: TGTGCCAGCAGCGCGCGGGGGCAGTCTATTACTGAAGCTTTCTTT. It translates to CASSARGQSITEAFF.

The chain links TRBV7-9 to TRBJ1-6, with a possible D match to TRBD1 (5 bases). CDR1 is SEHNR, CDR2 FQNEAQ, per germline (reference sequence). CDR3 length equals 16 residues. V was shortened by 1 base and J by 3 bases, with 10 bases between the two germline ends. The CDR3 spells CASSLGGRGYNSPLHF. In DNA, the CDR3 is TGTGCCAGCAGCTTAGGGGGAAGGGGCTATAATTCACCCCTCCACTTT.

V usage is TRBV7-8 and J usage is TRBJ1-5, with D tentatively TRBD1 (6 bases). With 4 bases removed from V and 0 bases from J, the gap between germline ends came to 19 bases. This CDR3 is 18 amino acids long. Germline loops: CDR1 SGHVS, CDR2 FQNEAQ. CDR3 sequence: CASSSRRTGTLSNQPQHF. The CDR3 region has the DNA TGTGCCAGCAGCTCCCGGCGAACCGGGACACTTAGCAATCAGCCCCAGCATTTT.